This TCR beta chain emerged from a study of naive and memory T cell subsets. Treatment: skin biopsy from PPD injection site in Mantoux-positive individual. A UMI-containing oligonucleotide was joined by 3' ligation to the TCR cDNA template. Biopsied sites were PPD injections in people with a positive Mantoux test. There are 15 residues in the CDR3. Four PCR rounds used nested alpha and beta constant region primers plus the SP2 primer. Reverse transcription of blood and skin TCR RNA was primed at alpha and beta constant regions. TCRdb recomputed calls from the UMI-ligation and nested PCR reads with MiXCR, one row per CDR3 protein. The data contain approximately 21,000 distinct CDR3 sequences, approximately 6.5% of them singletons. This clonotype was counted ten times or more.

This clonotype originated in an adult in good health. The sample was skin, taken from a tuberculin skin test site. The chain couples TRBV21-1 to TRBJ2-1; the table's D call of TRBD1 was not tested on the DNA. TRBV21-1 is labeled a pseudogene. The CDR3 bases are TGTGCCAGCAGCAAAGAGGGACAGGCTTATAATGAGCAGTTCTTC. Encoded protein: CASSKEGQAYNEQFF.